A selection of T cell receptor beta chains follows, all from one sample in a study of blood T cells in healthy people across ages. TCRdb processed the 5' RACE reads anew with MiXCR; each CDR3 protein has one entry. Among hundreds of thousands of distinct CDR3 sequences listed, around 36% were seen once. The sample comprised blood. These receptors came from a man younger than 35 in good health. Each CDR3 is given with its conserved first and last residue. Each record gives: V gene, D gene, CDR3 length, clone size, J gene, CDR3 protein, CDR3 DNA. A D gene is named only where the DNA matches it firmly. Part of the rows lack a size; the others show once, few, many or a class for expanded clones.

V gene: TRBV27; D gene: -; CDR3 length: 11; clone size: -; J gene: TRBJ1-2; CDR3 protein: CVSSGAGGYTF; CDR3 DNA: TGTGTCAGCAGCGGGGCGGGGGGCTACACCTTC
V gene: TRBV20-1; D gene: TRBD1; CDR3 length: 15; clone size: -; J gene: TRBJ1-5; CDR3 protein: CSASTSGGGNQPQHF; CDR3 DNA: TGCAGTGCTAGCACTTCAGGGGGTGGCAATCAGCCCCAGCATTTT
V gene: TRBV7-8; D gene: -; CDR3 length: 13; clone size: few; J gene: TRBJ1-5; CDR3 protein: CASSLGDTQPQHF; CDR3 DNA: TGTGCCAGCAGCTTAGGGGACACCCAGCCCCAGCATTTT
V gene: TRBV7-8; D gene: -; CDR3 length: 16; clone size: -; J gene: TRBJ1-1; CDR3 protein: CASSITPRGVSTEAFF; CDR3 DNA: TGTGCCAGCAGCATAACCCCTAGGGGGGTGAGCACTGAAGCTTTCTTT
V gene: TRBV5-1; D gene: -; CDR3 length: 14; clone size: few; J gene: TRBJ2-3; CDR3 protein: CASSLDPDTDTQYF; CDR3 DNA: TGCGCCAGCAGCTTGGATCCCGACACAGATACGCAGTATTTT
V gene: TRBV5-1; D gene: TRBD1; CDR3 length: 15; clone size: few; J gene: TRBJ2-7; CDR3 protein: CASSPRQGTPYEQYF; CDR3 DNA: TGCGCCAGCAGCCCCAGACAGGGGACCCCCTACGAGCAGTACTTC
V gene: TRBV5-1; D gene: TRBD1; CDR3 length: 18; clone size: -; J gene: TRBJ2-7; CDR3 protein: CASSLAFWGTGSYNEQYF; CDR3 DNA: TGCGCCAGCAGCTTGGCTTTTTGGGGGACAGGGTCCTACAATGAGCAGTACTTC
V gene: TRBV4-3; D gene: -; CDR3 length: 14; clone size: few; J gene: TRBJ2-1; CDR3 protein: CASSQDSSPNEQFF; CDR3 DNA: TGCGCCAGCAGCCAAGATTCCTCCCCCAATGAGCAGTTCTTC
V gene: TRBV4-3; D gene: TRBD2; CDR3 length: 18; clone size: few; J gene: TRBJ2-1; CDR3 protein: CASSQGPGGGSSYNEQFF; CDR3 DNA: TGCGCCAGCAGCCAAGGTCCCGGCGGGGGGAGCTCCTACAATGAGCAGTTCTTC
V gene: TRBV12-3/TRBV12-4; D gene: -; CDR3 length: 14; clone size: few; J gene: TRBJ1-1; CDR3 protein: CASSFRRLNTEAFF; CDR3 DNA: TGTGCCAGCAGTTTCAGAAGACTGAACACTGAAGCTTTCTTT
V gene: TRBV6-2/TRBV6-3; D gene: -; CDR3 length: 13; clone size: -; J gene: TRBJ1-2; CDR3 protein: CASRPTRRYGYTF; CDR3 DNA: TGTGCCAGCAGACCGACAAGACGCTATGGCTACACCTTC
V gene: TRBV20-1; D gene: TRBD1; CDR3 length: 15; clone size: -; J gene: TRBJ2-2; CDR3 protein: CSARDLDRGTGELFF; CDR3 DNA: TGCAGTGCTAGAGATCTCGACAGGGGGACCGGGGAGCTGTTTTTT
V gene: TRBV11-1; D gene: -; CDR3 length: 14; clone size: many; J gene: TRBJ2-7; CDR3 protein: CASSLRRGTYEQYF; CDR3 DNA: TGTGCCAGCAGCTTAAGAAGGGGTACCTACGAGCAGTACTTC
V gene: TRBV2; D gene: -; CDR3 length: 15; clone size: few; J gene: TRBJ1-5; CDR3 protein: CASSEAGGGNQPQHF; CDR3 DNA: TGTGCCAGCAGTGAAGCAGGGGGGGGGAATCAGCCCCAGCATTTT
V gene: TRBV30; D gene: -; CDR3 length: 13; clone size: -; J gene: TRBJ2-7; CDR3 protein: CAWSSDGSYEQYF; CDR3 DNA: TGTGCCTGGAGTTCGGACGGTTCCTACGAGCAGTACTTC
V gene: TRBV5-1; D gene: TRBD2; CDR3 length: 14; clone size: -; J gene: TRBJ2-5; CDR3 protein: CASSSEAGEETQYF; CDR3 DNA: TGCGCCAGCAGCTCAGAAGCGGGGGAAGAGACCCAGTACTTC
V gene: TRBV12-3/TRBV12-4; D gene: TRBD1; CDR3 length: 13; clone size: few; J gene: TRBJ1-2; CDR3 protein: CASSLENRGGYTF; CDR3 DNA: TGTGCCAGCAGTTTAGAAAACAGGGGGGGCTACACCTTC
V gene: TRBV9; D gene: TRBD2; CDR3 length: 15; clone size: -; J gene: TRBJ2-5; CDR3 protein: CASSVGGSGAREQYF; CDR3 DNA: TGTGCCAGCAGCGTAGGGGGGAGCGGGGCACGGGAGCAGTACTTC
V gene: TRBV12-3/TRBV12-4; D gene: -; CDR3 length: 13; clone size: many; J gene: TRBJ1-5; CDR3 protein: CASSPGTFLPQHF; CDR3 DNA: TGTGCCAGCAGTCCCGGGACATTTCTTCCCCAGCATTTT
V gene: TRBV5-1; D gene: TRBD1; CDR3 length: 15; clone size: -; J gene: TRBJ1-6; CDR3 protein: CASSSMTGQHSPPHF; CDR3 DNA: TGCGCCAGCAGCTCGATGACAGGGCAGCATTCACCCCCCCACTTT
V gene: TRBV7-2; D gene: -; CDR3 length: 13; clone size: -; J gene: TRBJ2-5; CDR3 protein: CASSVRWGETQYF; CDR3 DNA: TGTGCCAGCAGCGTAAGGTGGGGGGAGACCCAGTACTTC
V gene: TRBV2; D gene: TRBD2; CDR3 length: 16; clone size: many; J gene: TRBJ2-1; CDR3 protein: CASSPTSGGYYNEQFF; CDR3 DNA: TGTGCCAGCAGTCCGACTAGCGGGGGGTATTACAATGAGCAGTTCTTC
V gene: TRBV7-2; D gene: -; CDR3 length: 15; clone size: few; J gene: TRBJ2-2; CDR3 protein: CASSPPPSNTGELFF; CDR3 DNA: TGTGCCAGCAGCCCCCCCCCATCGAACACCGGGGAGCTGTTTTTT
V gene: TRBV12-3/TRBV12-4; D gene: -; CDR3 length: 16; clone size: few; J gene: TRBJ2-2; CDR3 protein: CASSLIGGVNTGELFF; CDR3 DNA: TGTGCCAGCAGTTTAATAGGGGGGGTGAACACCGGGGAGCTGTTTTTT
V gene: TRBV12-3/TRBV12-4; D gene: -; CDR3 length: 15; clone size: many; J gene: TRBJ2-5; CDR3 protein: CASSPEGGYQETQYF; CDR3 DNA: TGTGCCAGCAGCCCGGAGGGGGGATACCAAGAGACCCAGTACTTC
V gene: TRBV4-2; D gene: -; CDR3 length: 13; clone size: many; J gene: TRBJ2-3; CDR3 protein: CASADRGTDTQYF; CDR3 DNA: TGTGCCAGCGCAGATCGGGGCACAGATACGCAGTATTTT
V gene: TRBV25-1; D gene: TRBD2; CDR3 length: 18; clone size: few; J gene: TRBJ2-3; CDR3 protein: CASSERGLAGGFQDTQYF; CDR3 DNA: TGTGCCAGCAGTGAAAGGGGACTAGCGGGGGGATTCCAAGATACGCAGTATTTT
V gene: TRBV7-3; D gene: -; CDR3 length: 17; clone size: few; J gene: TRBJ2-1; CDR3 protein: CASSPIPGQGNNNEQFF; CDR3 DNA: TGTGCCAGCAGCCCAATCCCCGGGCAGGGGAACAACAATGAGCAGTTCTTC